This passage covers 21 T cell receptor beta chains from one sample sequenced in a study of T cells after posttransplantation cyclophosphamide. Treatment was busulfan-fludarabine conditioning, a marrow graft, and cyclophosphamide on days +3 and +4. The method was immunoSEQ multiplex PCR; TCRdb's version includes in-frame clones alone and lacks a portion of them. There are about 25,000 clones in the sample, none observed a single time. Sequenced material: PBMCs, taken after allogeneic stem cell transplant with posttransplant cyclophosphamide. The source of these receptors is a male patient in his late teens or twenties who received an allogeneic stem cell transplant from a related donor, was CMV-positive, and had no GVHD. The graft donor may have contributed some T cells.

This clone appeared many times. The chain uses TRBV4-1 and TRBJ2-2; 11 bases fit TRBD2. Germline assignment: CDR1 MGHRA and CDR2 YSYEKL. J lost 7 bases, V lost 2 bases, and 6 bases had no gene match. CDR3 length: 16 residues. CDR3 in amino acids: CASSQQNSGGDGELFF. The CDR3 DNA follows: TGCGCCAGCAGCCAACAGAATAGCGGGGGGGACGGGGAGCTGTTTTTT.

This clone showed up many times. This chain uses TRBV7-2 with TRBJ2-1; 8 nucleotides align to TRBD1. Per the germline V gene, CDR1 is SGHTA and CDR2 is FQGNSA. The CDR3 runs 13 residues. Losses at the gene ends were 0 bases for V and 12 bases for J; bases not matched to a gene: 4. The CDR3 nucleotides read TGTGCCAGCAGCTTAGCGCTCGACAGGGGGCAGTTCTTC. Its protein is CASSLALDRGQFF.

Comment on this clone: This may be a read error, as it is one base from a much larger clone. V and J are TRBV9 and TRBJ2-7, with D possibly TRBD2 on 6 matching bases. CDR1 and CDR2 from the germline V gene are SGDLS and YYNGEE. The CDR3 spans 13 residues. The CDR3 reads CASSPEGGYEQHF. The CDR3 region has the DNA TGTGCCAGCAGCCCGGAGGGCGGGTACGAGCAGCACTTC.

There are many counts of this clone. In DNA, the CDR3 is TGTGCCAGCAGCTCCGGGGGACAGGGGGCTGGGGCCAAAAACATTCAGTACTTC. Amino acid sequence: CASSSGGQGAGAKNIQYF. The chain uses TRBV7-8 and TRBJ2-4, with 12 nucleotides matching TRBD1. The V gene end was trimmed by 4 bases and the J gene end by 1 base; junction bases not matched to a gene: 8. Germline V lookup: CDR1 SGHVS, CDR2 FQNEAQ. CDR3 length: 18 amino acids. Using reference TRBV7-8 and TRBJ2-4 for the parts outside the CDR3, the full variable domain is GAGVSQSPRYKVAKRGQDVALRCDPISGHVSLFWYQQALGQGPEFLTYFQNEAQLDKSGLPSDRFFAERPEGSVSTLKIQRTQQEDSAVYLCASSSGGQGAGAKNIQYFGAGTRLSVL.

This clone appeared many times. The CDR3 DNA is TGTGCCAGCCGGAGGGAGGCGGGATACGAGCAGTACTTC. Encoded protein: CASRREAGYEQYF. This sequence joins TRBV7-8 and TRBJ2-7, with D tentatively TRBD2 (6 bases). Trimming removed 8 bases at V and 4 bases at J, with 15 bases between. Germline loops: CDR1 SGHVS, CDR2 FQNEAQ. There are 13 residues in the CDR3.

This clone was detected many times. The chain has TRBV7-3 and TRBJ2-3; D may be TRBD2 (6 bases). The germline V and J ends were trimmed by 3 bases and 2 bases, with 12 bases remaining between them. This CDR3 contains 15 residues. Germline CDR1 reads SGHTA; CDR2 reads FQGTGA. CDR3 protein: CASSFVGGLTDTQYF. The DNA of the CDR3 is TGTGCCAGCAGCTTTGTGGGAGGACTCACAGATACGCAGTATTTT.

The sample holds many counts of this clone. This chain joins TRBV11-2 and TRBJ2-3; a possible D gene is TRBD2 (6 bases). V was trimmed by 0 bases and J by 6 bases, leaving 16 bases between them. This CDR3 contains 16 residues. Germline V CDR1 and CDR2: SGHAT, FQNNGV. In nucleotides, the CDR3 is TGTGCCAGCAGCTTAGAACTAGCCCTTCTGACGGATACGCAGTATTTT. Translated, it gives CASSLELALLTDTQYF.

This clone showed up many times. V gene TRBV30 combines with J gene TRBJ1-2; unclear D gene. The CDR3 spans 14 residues. V lost 0 bases, J lost 4 bases, and 12 bases lay in between. From germline, CDR1 is GTSNPN and CDR2 SVGIG (reference sequence). CDR3 residues: CAWSVGGFGYGYTF. CDR3 coding DNA: TGTGCCTGGAGTGTAGGCGGGTTCGGCTATGGCTACACCTTC.

This clone was counted at least ten times. V is TRBV5-1 and J is TRBJ2-2, with D possibly matching TRBD1 (6 bases). V gave up 2 bases and J gave up 1 base, with 6 bases separating them. Germline V lookup: CDR1 SGHRS, CDR2 YFSETQ. The CDR3 loop spans 14 amino acids. CDR3 coding DNA: TGCGCCAGCAGCTTAGGGGGGAACACCGGGGAGCTGTTTTTT. The encoded protein is CASSLGGNTGELFF.

This clone was counted at least ten times. The chain has TRBV5-1 and TRBJ2-1, with D possibly being TRBD1 (6 bases). The germline V and J ends were trimmed by 3 bases and 4 bases, with 17 bases remaining between them. This CDR3 has 16 residues. Germline V gene sequence: CDR1 SGHRS, CDR2 YFSETQ. The CDR3 loop is CASSSPPGQIYNEQFF. The CDR3 DNA is TGCGCCAGCAGCTCCCCCCCCGGACAGATTTACAATGAGCAGTTCTTC.

This clone appeared many times. The genes are TRBV9 and TRBJ2-2, with D unresolved. Germline CDR1 is SGDLS and CDR2 is YYNGEE. There are 12 residues in the CDR3. Trimming took off 3 bases at V and 3 bases at J, with 3 bases between the two ends. The CDR3, as DNA: TGTGCCAGCAGCGCAGACACCGGGGAGCTGTTTTTT. It yields the protein CASSADTGELFF.

In its sample, this clone was seen many times. The chain recombines TRBV27 with TRBJ1-5; D is unclear. The CDR3 contains 13 residues. Germline V lookup: CDR1 MNHEY, CDR2 SMNVEV (reference sequence). V was trimmed by 3 bases and J by 4 bases, leaving 7 bases between them. As DNA, the CDR3 is TGTGCCAGCAGTTTGACTCGAAATCAGCCCCAGCATTTT. It codes for CASSLTRNQPQHF.

This clone was counted ten times or more. This chain connects TRBV5-1 to TRBJ1-1, with TRBD1 identical over 10 bases. The CDR3 contains 17 residues. The V segment lost 2 bases and the J segment 4 bases; nucleotides outside the gene matches: 11. Germline loops: CDR1 SGHRS, CDR2 YFSETQ. The CDR3 DNA sequence: TGCGCCAGCAGCTTAAGACAGGGGGCAGAGACTAGCACTGAAGCTTTCTTT. Amino acids: CASSLRQGAETSTEAFF.

This clone was seen at least ten times. The chain carries TRBV28 and TRBJ2-3, with 7 bases that match TRBD2. The CDR3 sequence is 14 residues long. V trimming: 3 bases; J trimming: 4 bases; junction bases outside the gene matches: 4. Germline V CDR1 and CDR2: MDHEN, SYDVKM. The CDR3 here is CASSFRGVPDTQYF. The CDR3, as DNA: TGTGCCAGCAGTTTTCGGGGGGTCCCAGATACGCAGTATTTT.

This clone was seen ten or more times. V gene TRBV10-1 combines with J gene TRBJ2-1, with 14 bases fitting TRBD2. CDR3 length: 17 amino acids. Trimming cost V 4 bases and J 12 bases; bases outside gene matches: 14. Germline V lookup: CDR1 WNHNN, CDR2 SYGVQD (reference sequence). In DNA form, the CDR3 reads TGCGCCAGCAGTGCCTTCGGGACTAGCGGGAGTATGGATGTGCAGTTCTTC. Its translation is CASSAFGTSGSMDVQFF.

This clone has a count of ten or more. This chain joins TRBV30 and TRBJ1-1; 8 bases match TRBD1. V dropped 2 bases and J dropped 3; count of bases not matched to a gene: 2. The CDR3 runs to 13 residues. The germline CDR1 and CDR2 sequences are GTSNPN and SVGIG (reference sequence). The CDR3 DNA follows: TGTGCCTGGAGTCACAGGGGGGACACTGAAGCTTTCTTT. Protein: CAWSHRGDTEAFF.

The chain recombines TRBV7-8 with TRBJ2-3; D is unresolved. Trimming stripped 5 bases from V and 2 bases from J, with 17 bases between. The CDR3 is 16 residues long. Germline V lookup: CDR1 SGHVS, CDR2 FQNEAQ. This chain's CDR3 is CASSLLEFPITDTQYF. The CDR3 DNA follows: TGTGCCAGCAGCCTTCTGGAGTTCCCGATCACAGATACGCAGTATTTT.

This clone was seen many times. The chain is built from TRBV27 and TRBJ1-4; TRBD1 might be the D (6 bases). V was cut by 0 bases and J by 6 bases, with 11 bases left in between. Germline assignment: CDR1 MNHEY and CDR2 SMNVEV (reference sequence). CDR3 length equals 15 residues. The CDR3 region has the DNA TGTGCCAGCAGTTTATCGGGGGGGCGCGATGAAAAACTGTTTTTT. Its protein is CASSLSGGRDEKLFF. The complete variable domain, with remaining parts taken from reference TRBV27 and TRBJ1-4, reads EAQVTQNPRYLITVTGKKLTVTCSQNMNHEYMSWYRQDPGLGLRQIYYSMNVEVTDKGDVPEGYKVSRKEKRNFPLILESPSPNQTSLYFCASSLSGGRDEKLFFGSGTQLSVL.

This clone was picked up many times. The V and J genes are TRBV7-9 and TRBJ2-7; possible D gene TRBD1, 6 bases. The CDR3 contains 13 residues. Germline V gives CDR1 SEHNR, CDR2 FQNEAQ (reference sequence). The germline V and J ends were trimmed by 5 bases and 3 bases, with 11 bases remaining between them. The CDR3 loop reads CASSQTGNYEQYF. The CDR3 DNA is TGTGCCAGCAGCCAAACAGGGAACTACGAGCAGTACTTC.

This clone occurred many times. The chain carries TRBV29-1 and TRBJ2-1, with D possibly TRBD1 on 5 matching bases. The V and J ends lost 4 bases and 5 bases respectively, with 12 bases between them. CDR1 SQVTM and CDR2 ANQGSEA come from the germline V gene. CDR3 size: 13 residues. Here the CDR3 reads CSVGQGLDNEQFF. The CDR3 DNA follows: TGCAGCGTTGGCCAGGGCCTCGACAATGAGCAGTTCTTC.

This clone was counted at least ten times. V is TRBV4-3 and J is TRBJ2-1; 10 nucleotides align to TRBD2. CDR1 and CDR2 (germline): LGHNA, YSLEER. This CDR3 comprises 14 residues. The trim removed 1 base at V and 13 bases at J, leaving 7 bases unmatched. The CDR3 loop is CASSQGQSGRAQFF. The CDR3 region has the DNA TGCGCCAGCAGCCAAGGTCAGAGCGGGAGGGCTCAGTTCTTC.